The present T cell receptor beta chain was sequenced within a study of T cell responses to AZD1222 COVID-19 vaccine. Profiling relied on immunoSEQ multiplex PCR, and the TCRdb table lists in-frame clones only, not all of them. The sample comprises about 140,000 clones, 85% to 95% of which are singletons, and around 2.7% rests with the top ten. Unmatched junction bases numbered 10, after V lost 2 bases and J lost 4 bases. CDR3 length: 16 amino acids. The germline gives CDR1 LGHNT, CDR2 FRNRAP. The chain couples TRBV12-5 to TRBJ2-7, with TRBD1 identical over 8 bases. The specimen comprised peripheral blood, sampled on day 0 of AZD1222 vaccination. This clonotype was sampled from an adult in good health. DNA for the CDR3: TGTGCTAGTGGTTTGATCCCGGGACAGGTGGTGTACGAGCAGTACTTC. Protein product: CASGLIPGQVVYEQYF.